These 5 T cell receptor beta chains were all obtained from the same sample, sequenced in a study of long-term antiretroviral therapy in people with HIV (dated by TCRdb to between 2020 and 2023). The immunoSEQ hsTCRB v3.0 assay was used at survey level resolution to sequence the TRB variable region. Not all clones reach the TCRdb copy of this immuneACCESS table, which keeps in-frame sequences only. Checked studies attribute under half of the gap to unresolved V genes and leave the rest unexplained. This sample lists about 23,000 clones; 85% were detected once. About 12% of the sample goes to the ten largest clones. Sequencing used unsorted PBMCs, obtained 1.6 years after starting antiretroviral therapy. The receptors were gathered from a man in his forties with HIV.

This sequence joins TRBV27 and TRBJ2-7; 7 bases are shared with TRBD2. The CDR3 is 15 amino acids. The V and J ends lost 6 bases and 4 bases, in that order; junction bases with no gene match: 12. Germline values: CDR1 MNHEY, CDR2 SMNVEV (reference sequence). CDR3 in amino acids: CASSLGVAGLYEQYF. The CDR3 DNA follows: TGTGCCAGCAGCCTAGGGGTAGCGGGCTTGTACGAGCAGTACTTC.

This chain links TRBV18 with TRBJ1-2; 8 bases agree with TRBD1. V trimming: 6 bases; J trimming: 12 bases; junction bases outside the gene matches: 9. CDR3 length: 12 amino acids. Germline CDR1 and CDR2: KGHSH and LQKENI. The CDR3 region has the DNA TGTGCCAGCTCTAGACAGGGGCAAGAGAACACCTTC. As protein: CASSRQGQENTF.

The J gene is TRBJ1-1, the V gene TRBV19; no reliable D call. There are 13 residues in the CDR3. Trimming removed 3 bases at V and 3 bases at J, with 8 bases between. CDR1 is LNHDA and CDR2 is SQIVND in the germline V gene (reference sequence). The CDR3 nucleotides are TGTGCCAGTAGTATGAAGGGAGACACTGAAGCTTTCTTT. Its protein is CASSMKGDTEAFF.

The chain recombines TRBV7-9 with TRBJ2-1; D is ambiguous. Per germline, CDR1 SEHNR and CDR2 FQNEAQ (reference sequence). V was shortened by 6 bases and J by 13 bases, with 13 bases between the two germline ends. The CDR3 runs to 11 residues. The CDR3 reads CASRTTGPQFF. In nucleotides, the CDR3 is TGTGCCAGCAGAACAACCGGCCCCCAGTTCTTC.

The rearrangement uses TRBV30 and TRBJ2-5; D is unclear. The V and J ends lost 2 bases and 4 bases respectively, with 14 bases between them. This CDR3 is 14 amino acids long. Germline V CDR1 and CDR2: GTSNPN, SVGIG (reference sequence). This chain's CDR3 is CAWSSGLGRETQYF. The DNA for the CDR3 is TGTGCCTGGAGTAGTGGCCTAGGAAGAGAGACCCAGTACTTC.